This TCR beta chain was observed in a study of blood T cell repertoires in COVID-19. Authors' processing steps: Estimates of nucleated cell counts were drawn from the amplification of reference gene primers. Produced via immunoSEQ multiplex PCR; TCRdb's table is partial and in-frame only. That table gives V, J and clone size, and the DNA gave D and trimming. The table includes 50,000 or so clones, over 75% detected once. This clone appeared a single time. Trimming took off 3 bases at V and 0 bases at J, with 11 bases between the two ends. The germline V gene has CDR1 SGHVS and CDR2 FNYEAQ. The CDR3 covers 16 residues.

The sample consisted of peripheral blood. This chain connects TRBV7-6 to TRBJ1-4; D unresolved. This TCR was sampled from a man aged 70 or older with acute or convalescent COVID-19. In DNA, the CDR3 is TGTGCCAGCAGCTTGGTACAGAACCCAACTAATGAAAAACTGTTTTTT. Translating gives CASSLVQNPTNEKLFF.